These 12 T cell receptor beta chains originate from one sample sequenced in a study of blood T cell repertoires in COVID-19. TCRdb's copy holds only in-frame clones and misses some; the assay was immunoSEQ multiplex PCR. The sample contains roughly 330,000 clones, more than 75% of which appear only once. Sequencing was performed on PBMCs or T cells enriched from blood (not recorded which). These receptors were obtained from a woman between 25 and 40 years old who had recovered from COVID-19.

The V call is TRBV6-2 or TRBV6-3, the J call TRBJ1-1; no clear D gene. Germline loops: CDR1 MNHEY, CDR2 SVGEGT. The germline V and J ends were trimmed by 1 base and 1 base, with 13 bases remaining between them. The CDR3 totals 16 residues. The CDR3 here is CASSYFGLGKNTEAFF. In DNA, the CDR3 is TGTGCCAGCAGTTACTTTGGACTGGGGAAGAACACTGAAGCTTTCTTT.

The V call is TRBV2, the J call TRBJ1-1; D might be TRBD1 (5 bases). This CDR3 contains 14 residues. V was pared by 7 bases and J by 1 base, with 13 bases between. The germline V gene has CDR1 SNHLY and CDR2 FYNNEI. DNA for the CDR3: TGTGCCAGCACCAAAAGGGGCGGGAACACTGAAGCTTTCTTT. Translation: CASTKRGGNTEAFF.

The chain couples TRBV6-5 to TRBJ1-2, with unresolved D. The CDR3 covers 13 residues. Germline CDR1 MNHEY, CDR2 SVGAGI. The V end lost 10 bases, the J end lost 3 bases, and 15 bases lay between the germline ends. The CDR3 bases are TGTGCCACCCAACGCATGGGCGACTATGGCTACACCTTC. The encoded protein is CATQRMGDYGYTF.

V is TRBV15 and J is TRBJ1-5; D gene ambiguous. CDR3 size: 14 residues. The germline V gene has CDR1 LNHNV and CDR2 YYDKDF (reference sequence). V was pared by 4 bases and J by 6 bases, with 13 bases between. The CDR3, as DNA: TGTGCCACCAGCATCCGGACGGCGGGTCAGCCCCAGCATTTT. Protein sequence: CATSIRTAGQPQHF.

The chain couples TRBV6-6 to TRBJ1-1, with 7 bases aligning to TRBD1. Germline loops: CDR1 MNHNY, CDR2 SVGAGI (reference sequence). Trimming cost V 0 bases and J 2 bases; bases outside gene matches: 3. CDR3 length: 15 residues. The CDR3 loop is CASSYSGTANTEAFF. For the CDR3, the DNA is TGTGCCAGCAGTTACTCAGGGACAGCTAACACTGAAGCTTTCTTT.

The chain carries TRBV7-8 and TRBJ2-7, with no clear D. The CDR3 loop spans 15 amino acids. V gave up 1 base and J gave up 2 bases, with 12 bases separating them. Germline V gene lookup returns CDR1 SGHVS and CDR2 FQNEAQ. The CDR3 DNA reads as TGTGCCAGCAGCTTAGTACTCAACCCAACCTACGAGCAGTACTTC. This gives the protein CASSLVLNPTYEQYF.

This clone was observed many times. The chain recombines TRBV24-1 with TRBJ2-3; D is possibly TRBD1 (6 bases). Trimming shortened V by 6 bases and J by 2 bases, and 8 bases separated the two germline ends. CDR1 KGHDR and CDR2 SFDVKD come from the germline V gene. The CDR3 covers 13 residues. CDR3 in DNA: TGTGCCACCAGTAGGGGGTTCACAGATACGCAGTATTTT. Translating it yields CATSRGFTDTQYF.

The chain carries TRBV19 and TRBJ1-2, with TRBD1 matching 8 bases. J gave up 3 bases and V 3 bases, and 6 bases lay outside the gene matches. This CDR3 has 15 amino acids. In germline, CDR1 is LNHDA, CDR2 SQIVND (reference sequence). This CDR3 reads CASSIFPGGYYGYTF. The CDR3 nucleotides read TGTGCCAGTAGTATCTTTCCAGGGGGCTACTATGGCTACACCTTC.

The rearrangement uses TRBV5-1 and TRBJ2-7; D ambiguous. Germline V gene lookup returns CDR1 SGHRS and CDR2 YFSETQ. There are 14 residues in the CDR3. V was pared by 0 bases and J by 0 bases, with 7 bases between. This CDR3 is CASSLDPSSYEQYF. CDR3 DNA: TGCGCCAGCAGCTTGGACCCCAGCTCCTACGAGCAGTACTTC.

The chain joins TRBV5-1 to TRBJ1-1; 7 nucleotides agree with TRBD1. The CDR3 loop spans 14 amino acids. The V gene's germline CDR1 is SGHRS and CDR2 YFSETQ. V lost 4 bases to trimming and J lost 1 base; unmatched junction nucleotides: 4. The CDR3 DNA is TGCGCCAGCAGCAATGGACAGGAGAACACTGAAGCTTTCTTT. It translates to CASSNGQENTEAFF.

The gene calls are TRBV4-1 and TRBJ1-1, with D hard to call. CDR1 and CDR2 from the germline V gene are MGHRA and YSYEKL. The CDR3 contains 13 residues. The V gene lost 7 bases and the J gene lost 1 base, with 10 bases spanning the gap. CDR3 sequence (DNA): TGCGCCAGCATGTTGCGGCCGAACACTGAAGCTTTCTTT. Translated: CASMLRPNTEAFF.

V usage is TRBV5-5 and J usage is TRBJ1-5; D possibly corresponds to TRBD1 (5 bases). The V end lost 5 bases, the J end lost 7 bases, and 13 bases lay between the germline ends. Germline lookup yields CDR1 SGHKS and CDR2 YYEKEE (reference sequence). The CDR3 has 13 amino acids. This chain's CDR3 is CASSFTWGQPQHF. The CDR3, as DNA: TGTGCCAGCAGTTTTACCTGGGGCCAGCCCCAGCATTTT. The full variable domain, with the rest looked up from reference TRBV5-5 and TRBJ1-5, is DAGVTQSPTHLIKTRGQQVTLRCSPISGHKSVSWYQQVLGQGPQFIFQYYEKEERGRGNFPDRFSARQFPNYSSELNVNALLLGDSALYLCASSFTWGQPQHFGDGTRLSIL.